Following are 14 T cell receptor beta chains from one sample sequenced in a study of blood T cell repertoires in COVID-19. Method: immunoSEQ multiplex PCR; TCRdb's copy keeps in-frame clones and lacks some. The profile shows some 340,000 clones, 90% of them singletons. Sample: PBMCs or T cells enriched from blood (not recorded which). The receptors here all came from a woman in her twenties or thirties who had been exposed to COVID-19.

This sequence joins TRBV29-1 and TRBJ1-4, with TRBD1 identical over 9 bases. There are 13 residues in the CDR3. With V trimmed by 6 bases and J by 8 bases, 7 bases remained unmatched. CDR1 is SQVTM, CDR2 ANQGSEA, per germline. The CDR3 loop is CSVLQGAGEKLFF. The DNA for the CDR3 is TGCAGCGTCCTACAGGGGGCTGGGGAAAAACTGTTTTTT.

For the CDR3, the DNA is TGCGCCAGCAGCCAAGATGTTTCCGGGGGAGACAGAACGTTCATGAACACTGAAGCTTTCTTT. It is translated as CASSQDVSGGDRTFMNTEAFF. The chain has TRBV4-3 and TRBJ1-1; tentatively, D is TRBD1 (5 bases). The CDR3 consists of 21 residues. The V and J ends lost 0 bases and 0 bases respectively, with 26 bases between them. CDR1 is LGHNA, CDR2 YSLEER, per germline.

The chain has TRBV11-2 and TRBJ1-6, with D maybe TRBD1 (5 bases). V dropped 4 bases and J dropped 5 bases, with 12 bases sitting between them. This CDR3 region has 15 residues. Germline V gene data show CDR1 as SGHAT and CDR2 as FQNNGV. CDR3 loop: CASSSHAGHNSPLHF. Here the CDR3 DNA reads TGTGCCAGCAGCTCCCATGCAGGGCATAATTCACCCCTCCACTTT.

V gene TRBV10-3 combines with J gene TRBJ2-5, with TRBD1 identical over 7 bases. The CDR3 length is 15 residues. Unmatched junction bases numbered 16, after V lost 10 bases and J lost 5 bases. Germline CDR1 ENHRY, CDR2 SYGVKD. This CDR3 is CATQSPDRDRETQYF. CDR3 bases: TGTGCCACCCAATCCCCCGACAGGGATCGCGAGACCCAGTACTTC.

As DNA, the CDR3 is TGTGCCAGCAGCCCGGCGGGACTAGATTTTCCCGGGGAGCTGTTTTTT. This codes for CASSPAGLDFPGELFF. The J gene is TRBJ2-2, the V gene TRBV5-4, with 8 bases matching TRBD2. The V gene end was trimmed by 4 bases and the J gene end by 6 bases; junction bases not matched to a gene: 11. This CDR3 contains 16 residues. Germline CDR1 is SGHNT and CDR2 is YYREEE (reference sequence).

This CDR3 is CAWSGLSWEAHNEKLFF. Written as DNA, the CDR3 is TGTGCCTGGAGTGGCCTCTCCTGGGAGGCTCATAATGAAAAACTGTTTTTT. The rearrangement links TRBV30 to TRBJ1-4; D call uncertain. V dropped 1 base and J dropped 4 bases, with 19 bases sitting between them. This CDR3 comprises 17 residues. Germline assignment: CDR1 GTSNPN and CDR2 SVGIG (reference sequence). Complete variable domain (other parts from reference TRBV30 and TRBJ1-4): SQTIHQWPATLVQPVGSPLSLECTVEGTSNPNLYWYRQAAGRGLQLLFYSVGIGQISSEVPQNLSASRPQDRQFILSSKKLLLSDSGFYLCAWSGLSWEAHNEKLFFGSGTQLSVL.

The chain recombines TRBV9 with TRBJ1-5, with D perhaps TRBD1 (5 bases). Germline CDR1 reads SGDLS; CDR2 reads YYNGEE. The V gene lost 4 bases and the J gene lost 1 base, with 18 bases spanning the gap. The CDR3 consists of 17 residues. The CDR3 sequence is CASSTLGGLSSNQPQHF. The CDR3 bases are TGTGCCAGCAGCACGCTTGGGGGACTCTCGAGCAATCAGCCCCAGCATTTT.

The chain employs TRBV5-1 and TRBJ1-1; D remains unclear. Per germline, CDR1 SGHRS and CDR2 YFSETQ. Trimming left V 4 bases short and J 1 base short, with 11 bases between. The CDR3 length is 14 residues. The CDR3 region is CASSAAGANTEAFF. The CDR3 bases are TGCGCCAGCAGCGCGGCCGGAGCGAACACTGAAGCTTTCTTT.

The V call is TRBV4-1, the J call TRBJ1-2; 7 bases match TRBD1. Germline values: CDR1 MGHRA, CDR2 YSYEKL. The J segment lost 2 bases and the V segment lost 1 base, leaving 4 bases of the junction unmatched. The CDR3 consists of 15 residues. The CDR3 bases are TGCGCCAGCAGCCAAGGGGACAGAAAGAACTATGGCTACACCTTC. Protein: CASSQGDRKNYGYTF.

V is TRBV2 and J is TRBJ2-2; perhaps TRBD1 as D (7 bases). V was clipped by 4 bases and J by 4 bases, with 10 bases between them. There are 14 residues in the CDR3. Germline V gene sequence: CDR1 SNHLY, CDR2 FYNNEI. The CDR3 reads CASSGQGGTGELFF. In DNA, the CDR3 is TGTGCCAGCAGTGGACAGGGAGGCACCGGGGAGCTGTTTTTT.

The chain joins TRBV11-2 to TRBJ1-2; 12 bases map to TRBD1. V was clipped by 3 bases and J by 8 bases; unmatched bases: 7. The CDR3 runs to 15 residues. CDR1 and CDR2 (germline): SGHAT, FQNNGV. This CDR3 reads CASSLAGQGAKGYTF. CDR3 in DNA: TGTGCCAGCAGCTTGGCGGGACAGGGGGCGAAAGGCTACACCTTC.

The V and J genes are TRBV4-1 and TRBJ2-7; 7 bases fit TRBD2. CDR1 is MGHRA, CDR2 YSYEKL, per germline. This CDR3 has 17 residues. The J segment lost 0 bases and the V segment lost 0 bases, leaving 8 bases of the junction unmatched. The CDR3 coding sequence is TGCGCCAGCAGCCAAGAACATAGCGGGCGCCGCTCCTACGAGCAGTACTTC. Translated: CASSQEHSGRRSYEQYF.

The rearrangement joins TRBV7-2 to TRBJ1-2; TRBD1 agrees at 8 bases. The CDR3 consists of 14 residues. The trim removed 3 bases at V and 4 bases at J, leaving 4 bases unmatched. Germline CDR1 reads SGHTA; CDR2 reads FQGNSA. DNA for the CDR3: TGTGCCAGCAGCTTCCTGACAGGGGCCTATGGCTACACCTTC. This translates into CASSFLTGAYGYTF. The full variable domain, rest sourced from reference TRBV7-2 and TRBJ1-2, is GAGVSQSPSNKVTEKGKDVELRCDPISGHTALYWYRQSLGQGLEFLIYFQGNSAPDKSGLPSDRFSAERTGGSVSTLTIQRTQQEDSAVYLCASSFLTGAYGYTFGSGTRLTVV.

This clone has a handful of counts. This chain uses TRBV10-1 with TRBJ1-3, with no clear D. Trimming shortened V by 4 bases and J by 0 bases, and 10 bases separated the two germline ends. This CDR3 has 15 amino acids. CDR1 WNHNN and CDR2 SYGVQD come from the germline V gene (reference sequence). In DNA form, the CDR3 reads TGCGCCAGCAGTGTCCGAGTTGGCTCTGGAAACACCATATATTTT. Translating it yields CASSVRVGSGNTIYF.